The clone carrying this T cell receptor (beta chain) was recorded many times. CDR3 size: 17 residues. Germline V gene sequence: CDR1 MNHEY, CDR2 SMNVEV (reference sequence). V was pared by 5 bases and J by 1 base, with 10 bases of the junction left unmatched. From the 5' RACE reads, TCRdb called clonotypes with MiXCR, one entry per CDR3 protein. The sample lists under 150,000 distinct CDR3 sequences; 12% were seen once. This sample's time point: blood at routine non-recurrence follow-up after resection. Unsorted samples of tumor, nontumor lung or frozen PBMC had their whole RNA sequenced. The data belong to a study of spatial heterogeneity in lung cancer.

The gene calls are TRBV27 and TRBJ2-4, with TRBD1 matching 8 bases. The sample here was PBMCs, taken at follow-up. This clonotype was sampled from a male donor with early-stage non-small cell lung cancer. The CDR3 bases are TGTGCCAGCAGTGCACGGACAGGGATTAATGCCAAAAACATTCAGTACTTC. Translated: CASSARTGINAKNIQYF.